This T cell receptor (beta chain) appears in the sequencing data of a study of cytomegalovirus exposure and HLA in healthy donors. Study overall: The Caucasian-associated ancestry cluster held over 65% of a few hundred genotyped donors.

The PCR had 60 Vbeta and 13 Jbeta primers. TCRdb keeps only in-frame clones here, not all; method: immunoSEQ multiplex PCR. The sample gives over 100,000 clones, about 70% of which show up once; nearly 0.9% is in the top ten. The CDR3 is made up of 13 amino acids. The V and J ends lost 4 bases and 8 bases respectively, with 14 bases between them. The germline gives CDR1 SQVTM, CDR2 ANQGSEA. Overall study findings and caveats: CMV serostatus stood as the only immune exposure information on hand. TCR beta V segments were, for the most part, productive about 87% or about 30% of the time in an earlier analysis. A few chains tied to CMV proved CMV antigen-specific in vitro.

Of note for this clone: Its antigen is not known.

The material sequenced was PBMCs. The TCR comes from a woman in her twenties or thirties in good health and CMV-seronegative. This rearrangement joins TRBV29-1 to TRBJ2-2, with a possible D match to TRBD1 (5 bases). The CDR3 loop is CSVARQTRGELFF. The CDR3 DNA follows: TGCAGCGTTGCTAGACAGACCCGAGGGGAGCTGTTTTTT.